This entry concerns a single TCR beta chain. Original handling: Using reference gene primer amplification, nucleated cell counts were estimated. Profiled with immunoSEQ multiplex PCR; TCRdb holds only in-frame clones, not every one. The DNA gave D and trimming, while V, J and clone size come from that table. Among under 300,000 clones listed, 86% were seen once. The CDR3 extends over 14 amino acids. V was pared by 8 bases and J by 3 bases, with 14 bases between. Germline CDR1 and CDR2: MNHEY and SMNVEV (reference sequence). This sample was included in a study of blood T cell repertoires in COVID-19. Study information: Spain, Italy and the United States supplied samples that represented acute and convalescent COVID-19. PBMCs, B-cell-depleted T cells, or T cells provided the cDNA or gDNA that made up the material.

The V gene is TRBV27, the J gene TRBJ1-5, with TRBD1 as a possible D gene (5 bases). The sequence derives from a young woman with active or convalescent COVID-19. What was sequenced was peripheral blood. CDR3 protein: CASGRGGDNQPQHF. In nucleotides, the CDR3 is TGTGCCAGCGGACGGGGGGGGGACAATCAGCCCCAGCATTTT.